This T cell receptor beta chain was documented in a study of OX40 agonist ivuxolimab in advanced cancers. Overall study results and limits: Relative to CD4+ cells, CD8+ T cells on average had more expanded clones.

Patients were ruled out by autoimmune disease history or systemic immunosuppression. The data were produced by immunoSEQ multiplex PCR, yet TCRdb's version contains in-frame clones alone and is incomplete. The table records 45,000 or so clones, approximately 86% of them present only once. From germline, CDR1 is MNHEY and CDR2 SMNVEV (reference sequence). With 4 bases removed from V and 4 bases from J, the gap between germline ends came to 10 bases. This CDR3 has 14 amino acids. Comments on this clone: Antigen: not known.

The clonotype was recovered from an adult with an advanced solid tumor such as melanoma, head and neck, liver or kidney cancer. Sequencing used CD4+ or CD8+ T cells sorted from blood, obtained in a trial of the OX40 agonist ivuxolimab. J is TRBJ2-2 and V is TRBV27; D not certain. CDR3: CASSSPTVTGELFF. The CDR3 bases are TGTGCCAGCAGTTCCCCGACCGTCACCGGGGAGCTGTTTTTT.